There are a few counts of the clone carrying this TCR beta chain. This sample is part of a study of blood T cell repertoires in COVID-19. Study information: From T cells, B-cell-depleted T cells, or PBMCs came the material, which was cDNA or gDNA.

This CDR3 contains 12 residues. The germline V gene encodes CDR1 MNHEY and CDR2 SVGAGI. The ends lost 4 bases at V and 7 bases at J; junction bases unmatched: 3. In the authors' methods: How many nucleated cells were present was estimated from reference gene primer amplification. Method: immunoSEQ multiplex PCR; TCRdb's copy keeps in-frame clones and lacks some. V and J calls and clone size are given by that table; D and trimming were obtained from the DNA. Found here are a few hundred thousand clones, 82% of them singletons; the top ten hold about 3.8%. This clonotype was obtained from an elderly woman with acute or convalescent COVID-19. The specimen sequenced was peripheral blood. The rearrangement uses TRBV6-5 and TRBJ1-2; 7 bases fit TRBD1. The CDR3 DNA sequence: TGTGCCAGCAGTTCTAACAGGGGTGGCTACACCTTC. It codes for CASSSNRGGYTF.